One and the same sample provided the 13 T cell receptor beta chains below, sequenced in a study of Ad26.COV2.S vaccination and SARS-CoV-2 variants. Measured with immunoSEQ multiplex PCR; TCRdb has only the in-frame clones, and not every one. The sample has more than 300,000 clones; around 89% are singletons. The sample's treatment: roughly 20 received Ad26.COV2.S at low or high dose, single or two shots; five or six received placebo; per-sample allocation not given. Day 63 after the first injection of vaccine or placebo was the sampling time. Material: peripheral blood, obtained in a trial of Ad26.COV2.S vaccine versus placebo. These receptors were taken from a person between 18 and 59 years old who received the Ad26.COV2.S COVID-19 vaccine or a placebo.

This chain links TRBV10-2 with TRBJ1-5; D is unclear. The CDR3 extends over 15 amino acids. Germline V lookup: CDR1 WSHSY, CDR2 SAAADI. Trimming removed 0 bases at V and 6 bases at J, with 12 bases between. For the CDR3, the DNA is TGCGCCAGCAGTGAGTCGACTGGGGTTGGTCAGCCCCAGCATTTT. This encodes CASSESTGVGQPQHF.

The J gene is TRBJ2-7, the V gene TRBV4-1; 11 bases fit TRBD1. Losses at the gene ends were 4 bases for V and 6 bases for J; bases not matched to a gene: 8. The CDR3 extends over 15 amino acids. Per germline, CDR1 MGHRA and CDR2 YSYEKL. The CDR3 DNA is TGCGCCAGCAGCCCCATGGACAGGGGGCAACCCGAGCAGTACTTC. Translation gives CASSPMDRGQPEQYF.

This chain uses TRBV10-3 with TRBJ2-3; D is unresolved. Germline V gives CDR1 ENHRY, CDR2 SYGVKD. V was shortened by 6 bases and J by 0 bases, with 19 bases between the two germline ends. CDR3 length: 17 residues. The CDR3 coding sequence is TGTGCCATCAGCGGCAGCCCTCAGGCGAGAAGCACAGATACGCAGTATTTT. It yields the protein CAISGSPQARSTDTQYF.

The chain is built from TRBV12-3 or TRBV12-4 and TRBJ1-6; D call uncertain. The CDR3 runs 12 residues. Trimming pared 6 bases from V and 10 bases from J, leaving 10 bases between. In DNA, the CDR3 is TGTGCCAGCAGAACGGGCCGATCACCCCTCCACTTT. Translating gives CASRTGRSPLHF.

As DNA, the CDR3 is TGCAGCGTTACGCCGGGACTAGCGGGAGTGAACAATGAGCAGTTCTTC. It yields the protein CSVTPGLAGVNNEQFF. V and J are TRBV29-1 and TRBJ2-1; 14 nucleotides align to TRBD2. This CDR3 comprises 16 residues. Germline V gene data show CDR1 as SQVTM and CDR2 as ANQGSEA. Trimming at V came to 5 bases and at J to 5 bases, leaving 8 bases not matched to a gene.

The V call is TRBV6-4, the J call TRBJ1-5, with D unclear. Germline CDR1 reads MRHNA; CDR2 reads SNTAGT. V was cut by 4 bases and J by 2 bases, with 6 bases left in between. This CDR3 contains 13 residues. CDR3 loop: CASSAPRNQPQHF. CDR3 bases: TGTGCCAGCAGTGCCCCACGCAATCAGCCCCAGCATTTT.

This chain links TRBV7-9 with TRBJ1-5; D possibly corresponds to TRBD1 (6 bases). Trimming removed 0 bases from V and 7 bases from J, with 13 bases in between. The CDR3 consists of 15 residues. Germline assignment: CDR1 SEHNR and CDR2 FQNEAQ (reference sequence). This chain's CDR3 is CASSLALGGTQPQHF. CDR3 coding DNA: TGTGCCAGCAGCTTAGCGCTTGGGGGCACCCAGCCCCAGCATTTT.

The J gene is TRBJ1-1, the V gene TRBV14; 8 bases are shared with TRBD1. The CDR3 extends over 13 amino acids. V shed 2 bases, J shed 10 bases, and the junction held 6 bases outside the gene matches. Germline CDR1 and CDR2: SGHDN and FVKESK. CDR3 sequence (DNA): TGTGCCAGCAGCCAATGGACAGGGAGGGGAGCTTTCTTT. The encoded protein is CASSQWTGRGAFF.

The genes are TRBV2 and TRBJ2-7, with D perhaps being TRBD1 or TRBD2 (5 bases each). The CDR3 loop spans 14 amino acids. V lost 8 bases, J lost 2 bases, and 16 bases lay in between. CDR1 SNHLY and CDR2 FYNNEI come from the germline V gene. This CDR3 is CASGSGTPPYEQYF. The CDR3 DNA is TGTGCCAGCGGGTCCGGGACCCCACCCTACGAGCAGTACTTC.

The chain employs TRBV7-2 and TRBJ1-5; possibly TRBD1 for D (5 bases). This CDR3 comprises 13 residues. V was cut by 4 bases and J by 7 bases, with 11 bases left in between. CDR1 SGHTA and CDR2 FQGNSA come from the germline V gene. CDR3: CASSYGQSQPQHF. In nucleotides, the CDR3 is TGTGCCAGCAGCTACGGACAAAGCCAGCCCCAGCATTTT. The full variable domain, its missing parts supplied by reference TRBV7-2 and TRBJ1-5, is GAGVSQSPSNKVTEKGKDVELRCDPISGHTALYWYRQSLGQGLEFLIYFQGNSAPDKSGLPSDRFSAERTGGSVSTLTIQRTQQEDSAVYLCASSYGQSQPQHFGDGTRLSIL.

This rearrangement joins TRBV3-1 (or the pseudogene TRBV3-2) to TRBJ1-1; 10 bases line up with TRBD1. The CDR3 extends over 18 amino acids. Germline V gene data show CDR1 as LGHDT and CDR2 as YNNKEL (reference sequence). V lost 1 base and J lost 4; bases outside the gene matches: 12. The CDR3 sequence is CASSQGLRDRGGGTEAFF. The CDR3 region has the DNA TGTGCCAGCAGCCAAGGTCTCCGGGACAGGGGAGGGGGCACTGAAGCTTTCTTT.

This sequence joins TRBV5-6 and TRBJ1-1; possibly TRBD1 for D (5 bases). Looked up from germline, CDR1 is SGHDT and CDR2 is YYEEEE. Trimming stripped 3 bases from V and 1 base from J, with 16 bases between. The CDR3 covers 16 residues. The chain's CDR3 is CASSSYPPGPNTEAFF. CDR3 bases: TGTGCCAGCAGCTCGTATCCCCCGGGGCCGAACACTGAAGCTTTCTTT.

This rearrangement joins TRBV11-2 to TRBJ2-1; D remains unclear. In germline, CDR1 is SGHAT, CDR2 FQNNGV. This CDR3 is built from 15 residues. Trimming removed 0 bases from V and 3 bases from J, with 9 bases in between. This CDR3 is CASSLDFGSYNEQFF. DNA of the CDR3: TGTGCCAGCAGCTTAGATTTCGGAAGCTACAATGAGCAGTTCTTC. The variable domain in full, completed from reference TRBV11-2 and TRBJ2-1, reads EAGVAQSPRYKIIEKRQSVAFWCNPISGHATLYWYQQILGQGPKLLIQFQNNGVVDDSQLPKDRFSAERLKGVDSTLKIQPAKLEDSAVYLCASSLDFGSYNEQFFGPGTRLTVL.